Listed below are T cell receptor beta chains from one sample, sequenced in a study of shared clonotypes between healthy human individuals. Libraries were prepared by immunoSEQ multiplex PCR; TCRdb keeps only in-frame clonotypes and omits some of them. This sample has around 2,000,000 clones, with about 93% found just once. Source material: naive CD8+ T cells from PBMCs. The origin of the receptors is a man younger than 35 in good health. Some clones in this sample may be carry-over from other donors' samples. Each CDR3 is given with its conserved first and last residue. Fields, in order: D gene, clone size, CDR3 length, V gene, J gene, CDR3 DNA, CDR3 protein. A D gene is named only where the DNA matches it firmly. Some rows mark clone size as missing; the rest say once, few, many or name a class of expanded clone.

>.|.|14|TRBV5-5|TRBJ1-1
TGTGCCAGCAGCCCTCGGGGGATAGACACTGAAGCTTTCTTT
CASSPRGIDTEAFF
>.|.|14|TRBV28|TRBJ2-5
TGTGCCAGCAGTCCACTAGGGGTTGTGGAGACCCAGTACTTC
CASSPLGVVETQYF
>.|.|13|TRBV7-9|TRBJ2-7
TGTGCCAGCAGCGGAGATACCCCCTACGAGCAGTACTTC
CASSGDTPYEQYF
>TRBD1|.|15|TRBV9|TRBJ2-2
TGTGCCAGCAGCGGACGACAGGGGAACACCGGGGAGCTGTTTTTT
CASSGRQGNTGELFF
>.|.|15|TRBV28|TRBJ1-1
TGTGCCAGCGGCGTTGGTTCTATAGTGAACACTGAAGCTTTCTTT
CASGVGSIVNTEAFF
>.|.|17|TRBV18|TRBJ1-1
TGTGCCAGCTCACCGGTGCGGGGGACGGAGATGAACACTGAAGCTTTCTTT
CASSPVRGTEMNTEAFF
>TRBD1|.|16|TRBV7-9|TRBJ1-3
TGTGCCAGCAGCACCGACAGGGGATTTTCTGGAAACACCATATATTTT
CASSTDRGFSGNTIYF
>TRBD1|.|16|TRBV7-8|TRBJ2-7
TGTGCCAGCAGCGGAAATGAACAGGGGGCTCAGTACGAGCAGTACTTC
CASSGNEQGAQYEQYF
>.|.|17|TRBV28|TRBJ1-5
TGTGCCAGCAGTTTTAGTAGACGATTGTATAGCAATCAGCCCCAGCATTTT
CASSFSRRLYSNQPQHF
>.|.|14|TRBV19|TRBJ2-2
TGTGCCAGTAGCCCACTTCGGTCCGCCGGGGAGCTGTTTTTT
CASSPLRSAGELFF
>TRBD2|.|17|TRBV27|TRBJ2-7
TGTGCCAGCAGTTTACTTCTCGATAGCGGGAGTTCCTACGAGCAGTACTTC
CASSLLLDSGSSYEQYF
>.|.|17|TRBV4-1|TRBJ1-5
TGCGCCAGCAGCCAAGACGGGGGTGGGGCACCTAATCAGCCCCAGCATTTT
CASSQDGGGAPNQPQHF
>TRBD1|.|16|TRBV7-2|TRBJ2-6
TGTGCCAGCAGCCACAGACAGGGGTTGGGGGCCAACGTCCTGACTTTC
CASSHRQGLGANVLTF
>TRBD2|.|15|TRBV5-4|TRBJ2-7
TGTGCCAGCAGCCTGAGGACTAGTGGGTCCTACGAGCAGTACTTC
CASSLRTSGSYEQYF
>.|.|12|TRBV27|TRBJ2-5
TGTGCCAGCAGTCCATCCCTGGGGACCCAGTACTTC
CASSPSLGTQYF
>.|.|13|TRBV2|TRBJ2-1
TGTGCCTCTCCCGGGGGCATTTACAATGAGCAGTTCTTC
CASPGGIYNEQFF
>.|.|16|TRBV9|TRBJ2-1
TGTGCCAGCAGCGTAGGGGCGGGGAGCTCCTACAATGAGCAGTTCTTC
CASSVGAGSSYNEQFF
>.|.|14|TRBV27|TRBJ1-2
TGTGCCAGCAGTTCCACCAGAGGATCCTATGGCTACACCTTC
CASSSTRGSYGYTF
>.|.|16|TRBV4-1|TRBJ2-7
TGCGCCAGCAGCCATGCCCTGAGGATGGGCGGCGGCGAGCAGTACTTC
CASSHALRMGGGEQYF
>.|.|12|TRBV5-4|TRBJ1-1
TGTGCCAGCAGCCCAGGAGGGGCAGAAGCTTTCTTT
CASSPGGAEAFF
>.|.|13|TRBV6-6|TRBJ2-7
TGTGCCCTCCTGGACGGGAGCTCCTACGAGCAGTACTTC
CALLDGSSYEQYF
>.|.|16|TRBV30|TRBJ1-4
TGTGCCTGGAGTCGAACCCCCTCGGGGGGGCATGAAAAACTGTTTTTT
CAWSRTPSGGHEKLFF
>TRBD2|.|14|TRBV10-3|TRBJ2-7
TGTGCCATCAGTGAAAGCGGGAGGGCGTACGAGCAGTACTTC
CAISESGRAYEQYF
>TRBD2|.|20|TRBV12-5|TRBJ2-1
TGTGCTAGTGGTTTGACTCCCGGGACTAGCGGGAGGGGGACCTACAATGAGCAGTTCTTC
CASGLTPGTSGRGTYNEQFF
>TRBD1|.|15|TRBV18|TRBJ2-1
TGTGCCAGCTCACCACGGGACAGGGGCTACAATGAGCAGTTCTTC
CASSPRDRGYNEQFF
>TRBD1|.|17|TRBV11-2|TRBJ1-5
TGTGCCAGCAGCCCGGACAGGGTCCCCTCTAGCAATCAGCCCCAGCATTTT
CASSPDRVPSSNQPQHF
>.|.|14|TRBV7-9|TRBJ2-7
TGTGCCAGCAGCCCCGAGGTTAGATCCTACGAGCAGTACTTC
CASSPEVRSYEQYF
>.|.|17|TRBV4-1|TRBJ1-5
TGCGCCAGCAGCCAAGAGTGGGATACATTCGACAATCAGCCCCAGCATTTT
CASSQEWDTFDNQPQHF
>.|.|14|TRBV27|TRBJ2-2
TGTGCCAGCAGTTTAGTACAGTTTTACGGGGAGCTGTTTTTT
CASSLVQFYGELFF
>.|.|14|TRBV7-6|TRBJ2-1
TGTGCCAGCAGCTTACCTACAGGGCCCAATGAGCAGTTCTTC
CASSLPTGPNEQFF
>.|.|15|TRBV9|TRBJ1-1
TGTGCCAGCAGCGCCCCCCATGGGGCGAACACTGAAGCTTTCTTT
CASSAPHGANTEAFF
>TRBD2|.|15|TRBV7-9|TRBJ2-7
TGTGCCAGCAGCAAGCTACTAGCGGGAGACCACGAGCAGTACTTC
CASSKLLAGDHEQYF
>.|.|14|TRBV28|TRBJ2-5
TGTGCCAGCAGTTCTCTCTACAACGGGGAGACCCAGTACTTC
CASSSLYNGETQYF
>.|.|15|TRBV7-7|TRBJ2-5
TGTGCCAGCAGCTTAGGGGGGGACAGAAAAGAGACCCAGTACTTC
CASSLGGDRKETQYF
>.|.|14|TRBV5-1|TRBJ2-7
TGCGCCAGCAGCTTGGTGGGGGCTGATTACGAGCAGTACTTC
CASSLVGADYEQYF
>.|once|17|TRBV15|TRBJ1-5
TGTGCCACCAGCAGAAGTGCGACAGTCCTTAGCAATCAGCCCCAGCATTTT
CATSRSATVLSNQPQHF
>.|.|15|TRBV2|TRBJ1-1
TGTGCCAGCAGAGATCCGAGGGGGGTCAACACTGAAGCTTTCTTT
CASRDPRGVNTEAFF
>TRBD1|.|14|TRBV15|TRBJ1-3
TGTGCCACCAGCAGCCGGGACAGGGAGAACACCATATATTTT
CATSSRDRENTIYF
>TRBD2|.|16|TRBV28|TRBJ2-3
TGTGCCAGCAGTTTTAGGGCTAGCGGATCCACAGATACGCAGTATTTT
CASSFRASGSTDTQYF
>TRBD2|.|16|TRBV28|TRBJ2-1
TGTGCCAGCAGTTTATCGAGCGGGAGGGTTTACAATGAGCAGTTCTTC
CASSLSSGRVYNEQFF
>.|.|13|TRBV19|TRBJ2-7
TGTGCCAGTAGTCCGGACTTGTCCTACGAGCAGTACTTC
CASSPDLSYEQYF
>TRBD2|.|16|TRBV18|TRBJ2-2
TGTGCCAGCTCACCGGAGACTAGCGGCTTCACCGGGGAGCTGTTTTTT
CASSPETSGFTGELFF
>.|.|16|TRBV11-2|TRBJ2-7
TGTGCCAGCAGCTTGGGCGTGACAACCGGATACTACGAGCAGTACTTC
CASSLGVTTGYYEQYF
>TRBD1|.|17|TRBV28|TRBJ1-1
TGTGCCAGCAGCTACAACCAAGGGGACAGGGAGAATACTGAAGCTTTCTTT
CASSYNQGDRENTEAFF
>.|.|13|TRBV19|TRBJ2-7
TGTGCCAGTAGCCCGGCGGGCTCCTACGAGCAGTACTTC
CASSPAGSYEQYF
>.|once|13|TRBV19|TRBJ1-2
TGTGCCAGTAGTATGAGGGGATACTATGGCTACACCTTC
CASSMRGYYGYTF
>.|.|15|TRBV4-3|TRBJ2-7
TGCGCCAGCAGCCGGAGTAGGGACCGAGTACGTGAGCAGTACTTC
CASSRSRDRVREQYF
>TRBD1|once|12|TRBV5-6|TRBJ2-1
TGTGCCAGCAGCCCAGGGGGCAATGAGCAGTTCTTC
CASSPGGNEQFF
>.|few|13|TRBV7-3|TRBJ1-1
TGTGCCAGCAGCTTGGGCGGCGACACTGAAGCTTTCTTT
CASSLGGDTEAFF
>.|.|15|TRBV15|TRBJ1-5
TGTGCCACCAGCAGAGGACCGAGAAGCAATCAGCCCCAGCATTTT
CATSRGPRSNQPQHF
>.|.|21|TRBV7-6|TRBJ1-5
TGTGCCAGCAGCCCTTTCTGGGACGGGCAGCCACCCCCCCATAGCAATCAGCCCCAGCATTTT
CASSPFWDGQPPPHSNQPQHF
>.|.|14|TRBV5-6|TRBJ1-1
TGTGCCAGCAGCTTAGGGTTTGCGAACACTGAAGCTTTCTTT
CASSLGFANTEAFF
>.|once|15|TRBV11-2|TRBJ1-1
TGTGCCAGCAGCTTAACCGTCGGGGCTGGCACTGAAGCTTTCTTT
CASSLTVGAGTEAFF